The entry that follows covers one T cell receptor beta chain sequence. This receptor's antigen is unknown. Base-call qualities are not available, and no considerably larger clone is one nucleotide away. One collaborating source in Seattle enrolled patients during active infection and followed them longitudinally through the course of disease. The collaborating institutions used their own protocols to collect whole blood in K2EDTA tubes. For TCRbeta analysis, collaborators shipped samples as frozen whole blood, isolated PBMCs, or DNA extracted from either of those sample types. This record comes from a study of blood T cell repertoires in COVID-19 (dated by TCRdb to about 2020). Broadly, across the study: The collaborator samples originated in the United States, Italy and Spain and spanned the acute and convalescent phases of COVID-19. Where available, HLA class I and class II types were obtained from metadata supplied by the sample provider rather than from assay-based typing. Samples were obtained from the ongoing ImmuneRACE study (first 160 participants) and from approximately 1,200 subjects provided by 6 global collaborators. The repertoires were released in a freely available public database intended as a resource for research on the immune response to SARS-CoV-2. A de-identified subject ID, COVID-19 status, age in years and sex were almost always included in the sample metadata. The prospective study material was composed of cDNA or gDNA derived from T cells, B-cell-depleted T cells, or PBMCs. The dataset comprised deeply sampled blood TCRbeta repertoires from subjects exposed to, actively infected with, or recovered from COVID-19.

The immunoSEQ Assay, a bias-controlled multiplex PCR, was used to amplify TCRbeta CDR3 regions from genomic DNA. In the authors' own workflow: The number of nucleated cells in each sample was estimated from the amplification of reference gene primers within the assay. Sequence reads were collapsed and filtered to measure the absolute abundance of every unique TCRbeta CDR3 rearrangement. For each sample, productive Simpson clonality was calculated as the square root of Simpson's diversity index across productive rearrangements. What TCRdb holds here is the immuneACCESS table cut down to in-frame rearrangements. Part of the clones is not present; checked against another copy, under half of the missing clones reflect an unresolved V gene, and the others are unexplained. V, J and clone size derive from that table, while D and trimming were established from the DNA sequence. Across this sample there are around 100,000 clones, with roughly 89% seen only once. The ten largest clones take up about 5% of the sample.

What the study reported, not specific to this receptor: Clinical and demographic metadata were provided uncurated, with the amount varying by source and participant.

CDR1 and CDR2, per the germline V gene (reference sequence), are MNHEY and SMNVEV. V is cut by 2 bases and J by 6 bases, and the space between the germline ends is 11 bases. There are 14 amino acids in the CDR3, from cysteine to phenylalanine inclusive. Only the CDR3 portion is preserved as DNA: 42 bases, with reading frame beginning at the first base. Sequenced sample: peripheral blood. Rearrangement joined TRBV27 to TRBJ1-5; TRBD1 is possibly the D segment (5 matching bases). The clonotype was recovered from a man between 60 and 70 years old with COVID-19, enrolled during active disease. The CDR3 has the sequence CASSLGGAFQPQHF. The DNA reads TGTGCCAGCAGTTTAGGCGGGGCGTTTCAGCCCCAGCATTTT.